This entry features one TCR beta chain sequence. Its antigen is unknown. Qualities for individual bases were not recorded, and no much larger clone is one base off. According to the germline V gene, CDR1 reads SGDLS and CDR2 reads YYNGEE. The CDR3, cysteine through phenylalanine, is 13 amino acids long. Solely the CDR3 DNA is kept, with 39 bases framed from the first base. Cut back by 3 bases and 5 bases, the V and J ends lie 11 bases apart. Using the deep immunoSEQ assay, multiplex PCR amplified TCR CDR3 regions from genomic DNA. Genomic DNA extracted from each cell subset was distributed evenly over all wells of several immunoSEQ 96-well plates, and each plate served as one replicate. For sorted subsets, each replicate PCR was loaded with 200 to 250 ng genomic DNA, equivalent to approximately 27,000 T cell genomes. The purified libraries were quantified using a Qubit 3.0 fluorometer, sized with a Bioanalyzer 2100, and then quantified again using the KAPA Library Quantification kit. Every immunoSEQ 96-well plate was sequenced on a dedicated single-read 150-cycle Illumina NextSeq 550 flow cell. Per the authors' processing: Because the immunoSEQ output held only junctional sequences and lacked quality scores, the filtering could not match the filtering applied to full-length reads. Sequences were annotated with PyIR, a Python wrapper for IgBLAST v1.9, using IMGT germline references to assign V/J genes and CDR3. Reads were removed for weak V/J assignments (E-value above 1e-6), missing CDR3, stop codons, out-of-frame junctions, or ambiguous translated residues. V3J clonotypes were defined as sequences sharing an identical inferred V gene, J gene, and CDR3 amino acid sequence. The percentage overlap between two repertoires was calculated by dividing the number of shared unique clonotypes by the size of the smaller repertoire. Richness of each repertoire was evaluated using RTK rarefaction, the Chao1 estimator, and Recon v2.1 estimates of unobserved clonotypes. For all TCRbeta clonotypes obtained by the gDNA method from four donors, generation probabilities were computed with OLGA. Imported from immuneACCESS, the table was reduced by TCRdb to in-frame sequences with V and J called. These copies leave out some clones; in studies compared against another copy, an unresolved V gene accounts for under half, and the cause of the remainder is not known. V, J and clone size derive from that table, while D and trimming were established from the DNA sequence. The sample table holds 2 million to 2.5 million clones, of which more than 85% were seen once. Approximately 0.35% of the sample is held by the ten biggest clonotypes.

These data come from a study of shared clonotypes between healthy human individuals (dated by TCRdb to 2020 to 2021). Background for the entire study: The cohort included three men and a couple of women between 18 and 49 years of age. For each donor, three plates each were used for CD4 naive and CD4 memory, two plates were used for CD8 naive, and one plate was used for CD8 memory. Blood TCR repertoires of roughly 5 healthy adults were deeply sequenced to estimate repertoire size and the extent of clonotype sharing between individuals. To increase sequencing depth and limit assay-specific biases, TCR repertoire library preparation and sequencing were carried out by different laboratories using diverse techniques. Between about 0.8 and 9 billion PBMCs per donor were obtained by leukapheresis. Overall study results and their limits: The small number of donors limited the genetic and exposure-history diversity represented. Incomplete sequencing was indicated by rarefaction of sorted-subset datasets, despite the large sequencing depth. Compared with non-shared clonotypes, the clonotypes found in all four sorted-subset donors had higher generation probabilities. Only blood was sampled, and tissue TCR repertoires likely differ from those in blood. Across a handful of donors, about 5% of naive CD4, 3% to 4% of naive CD8, approximately 2.5% of memory CD4, and under 0.45% of memory CD8 clonotypes were shared. Based on pairwise subsampling, the degree of clonotype sharing among donors was expected to be affected by sequencing depth. Estimated clonotype richness was generally larger for naive than for memory subsets.

The donors were healthy, HIV-negative adults who had no recently reported acute infections or vaccinations. Every donor was a Caucasian adult living in Nashville, Tennessee, USA. CD4+ T cells were enriched by magnetic negative selection; naive cells were then positively selected on CD45RA, and the negative fraction formed the memory subset. Blood was collected by leukapheresis, and PBMCs were isolated by Ficoll-Histopaque density gradient centrifugation and then cryopreserved in liquid nitrogen vapor phase. Analytical flow cytometry was used to check the purity and quantity of every magnetically sorted T cell population. Genomic DNA was isolated from every sorted fraction and measured by UV absorbance on a Nanodrop 2000c.

Recombination joined TRBV9 with TRBJ2-5; possibly the D gene is TRBD2, per 6 matching bases. This TCR derives from a man aged 18 to 35 in good health. Some clones in this sample may be carry-over from other donors' samples. The sample consisted of naive CD4+ T cells from PBMCs. The cell subset or site label corresponds to: CD45RA+ positively selected. The CDR3 region: CASSAERVETQYF. Read as DNA, the sequence is TGTGCCAGCAGCGCCGAGCGGGTGGAGACCCAGTACTTC.